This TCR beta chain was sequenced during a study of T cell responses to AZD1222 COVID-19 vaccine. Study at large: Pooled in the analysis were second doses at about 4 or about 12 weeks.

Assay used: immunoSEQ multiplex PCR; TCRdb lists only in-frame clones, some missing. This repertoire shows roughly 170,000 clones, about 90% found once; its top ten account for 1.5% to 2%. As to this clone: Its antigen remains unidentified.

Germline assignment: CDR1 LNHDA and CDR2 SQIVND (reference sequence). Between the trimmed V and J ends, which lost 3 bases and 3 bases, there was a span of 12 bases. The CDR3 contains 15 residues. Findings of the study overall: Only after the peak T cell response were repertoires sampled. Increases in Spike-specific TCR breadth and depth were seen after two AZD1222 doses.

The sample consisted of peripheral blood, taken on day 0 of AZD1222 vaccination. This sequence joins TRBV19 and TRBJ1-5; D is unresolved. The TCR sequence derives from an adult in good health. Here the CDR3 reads CASSIYEAPNQPQHF. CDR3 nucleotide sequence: TGTGCCAGTAGTATTTATGAAGCACCCAATCAGCCCCAGCATTTT.